These T cell receptor beta chains were read from a single sample in a study of response to subunit inactivated influenza vaccine. Using its own MiXCR run on the RT-PCR reads, TCRdb lists one record per CDR3 protein. The sample gives a few hundred thousand distinct CDR3 sequences, around 15% of which show up once; approximately 10% is in the top ten. This specimen was PBMCs from blood, taken less than 13 days after vaccination. These receptors all stem from a man aged 45-65 years who received an inactivated influenza vaccine. CDR3s include the opening cysteine and the closing phenylalanine or tryptophan. A D gene is named only where the DNA matches it firmly. For some rows the clone size is stated as once, few or many, or as a class when expanded; others skip it.

CDR3: CASSLVGGGRGTEAFF
DNA: TGTGCCAGCAGCTTAGTGGGTGGAGGTCGAGGCACTGAAGCTTTCTTT
D: NA
J: TRBJ1-1
V: TRBV7-2
size: few

CDR3: CASSLGGAGTQETQYF
DNA: TGTGCCAGCAGCCTAGGAGGAGCGGGGACCCAAGAGACCCAGTACTTC
D: TRBD2
J: TRBJ2-5
V: TRBV7-6
size: few

CDR3: CATSFSTSTDTQYF
DNA: TGTGCCACCAGCTTTTCTACTAGCACAGATACGCAGTATTTT
D: NA
J: TRBJ2-3
V: TRBV24-1
size: NA

CDR3: CASSLTGRGMSGELFF
DNA: TGCGCCAGCAGCCTGACAGGGAGAGGGATGTCCGGGGAGCTGTTTTTT
D: TRBD1
J: TRBJ2-2
V: TRBV5-1
size: few

CDR3: CAISEPLRDRDYEQYF
DNA: TGTGCCATCAGTGAGCCGCTCCGGGACAGGGACTACGAGCAGTACTTC
D: TRBD1
J: TRBJ2-7
V: TRBV10-3
size: few

CDR3: CASKGQGSYNEQFF
DNA: TGTGCCAGCAAAGGACAGGGCTCCTACAATGAGCAGTTCTTC
D: TRBD1
J: TRBJ2-1
V: TRBV6-1
size: few

CDR3: CAIRGTSGATQETQYF
DNA: TGTGCCATCAGGGGGACTAGCGGAGCTACCCAAGAGACCCAGTACTTC
D: TRBD2
J: TRBJ2-5
V: TRBV10-3
size: few

CDR3: CASSFGIKETQYF
DNA: TGTGCCAGCAGCTTTGGCATAAAAGAGACCCAGTACTTC
D: NA
J: TRBJ2-5
V: TRBV7-2
size: NA

CDR3: CASSEQGQGTDTQYF
DNA: TGTGCCAGCAGTGAACAGGGACAGGGCACAGATACGCAGTATTTT
D: TRBD1
J: TRBJ2-3
V: TRBV2
size: NA

CDR3: CASMLNSALMNTEAFF
DNA: TGTGCCAGCATGTTAAATAGTGCTCTTATGAACACTGAAGCTTTCTTT
D: NA
J: TRBJ1-1
V: TRBV12-3/TRBV12-4
size: NA

CDR3: CASSLFSLETQYF
DNA: TGTGCCAGCAGCTTATTTTCTTTAGAGACCCAGTACTTC
D: NA
J: TRBJ2-5
V: TRBV7-6
size: many

CDR3: CSVAGTRRDQQQETQYF
DNA: TGCAGCGTTGCTGGTACCCGGCGGGACCAACAACAAGAGACCCAGTACTTC
D: NA
J: TRBJ2-5
V: TRBV29-1
size: many

CDR3: CATMNAAGNEQFF
DNA: TGTGCCACCATGAATGCGGCAGGGAATGAGCAGTTCTTC
D: NA
J: TRBJ2-1
V: TRBV6-2/TRBV6-3
size: NA